The 27 T cell receptor beta chains presented below share a single source sample, sequenced in a study of blood T cell repertoires in COVID-19 (dated by TCRdb to 2020 to 2022). Library creation used the immunoSEQ multiplex PCR assay. The immuneACCESS repertoire file appears here via TCRdb, limited to in-frame rearrangements. These files lack a portion of the clones; in checked studies, under half of the deficit traces to unresolved V genes, and the cause of the others is not known. The sample table contains fewer than 70,000 clones; only one count was recorded for around 87% of them. Approximately 6.9% of the sample rests with the top ten. The sequencing input was peripheral blood. These receptors all come from a man between 60 and 75 years old with active or convalescent COVID-19.

The genes are TRBV7-9 and TRBJ2-7; tentatively, D is TRBD2 (6 bases). The V and J ends lost 0 bases and 3 bases respectively, with 12 bases between them. Germline CDR1 is SEHNR and CDR2 is FQNEAQ (reference sequence). The CDR3 totals 15 residues. The CDR3 DNA is TGTGCCAGCAGCTTAGCAGGTGGGGGGTACTACGAGCAGTACTTC. Amino acids: CASSLAGGGYYEQYF.

The genes are TRBV6-1 and TRBJ1-5; D not resolved. This CDR3 spans 15 amino acids. Germline V gene lookup returns CDR1 MNHNS and CDR2 SASEGT. V was pared by 2 bases and J by 3 bases, with 11 bases between. The CDR3 DNA reads TGTGCCAGCAGTGAAAATGTGGACTTCAATCAGCCCCAGCATTTT. Protein sequence: CASSENVDFNQPQHF.

J is TRBJ1-4 and V is TRBV4-1; possibly TRBD1 for D (5 bases). Germline assignment: CDR1 MGHRA and CDR2 YSYEKL. The CDR3 spans 17 residues. V was clipped by 3 bases and J by 3 bases, with 17 bases between them. Here the CDR3 DNA reads TGCGCCAGCAGCCAGTCCGCGGGGCTTGGGGCTAATGAAAAACTGTTTTTT. Residues: CASSQSAGLGANEKLFF.

The V gene is TRBV5-4, the J gene TRBJ2-6; TRBD2 matches 10 bases. Germline trimming cut 3 bases from V and 0 bases from J; bases unmatched to any gene: 9. Germline CDR1 SGHNT, CDR2 YYREEE (reference sequence). The CDR3 extends over 19 amino acids. The CDR3 coding sequence is TGTGCCAGCAGCTCCTATCTAGCGGGGGCCTACTCTGGGGCCAACGTCCTGACTTTC. Translated, it gives CASSSYLAGAYSGANVLTF. Looking up the rest from reference TRBV5-4 and TRBJ2-6 gives the full variable domain: ETGVTQSPTHLIKTRGQQVTLRCSSQSGHNTVSWYQQALGQGPQFIFQYYREEENGRGNFPPRFSGLQFPNYSSELNVNALELDDSALYLCASSSYLAGAYSGANVLTFGAGSRLTVL.

V usage is TRBV19 and J usage is TRBJ1-5; no reliable D call. V was clipped by 6 bases and J by 2 bases, with 2 bases between them. This CDR3 is built from 11 residues. Germline V CDR1 and CDR2: LNHDA, SQIVND (reference sequence). The CDR3 region is CASSGNQPQHF. The CDR3 DNA sequence: TGTGCCAGTAGCGGCAATCAGCCCCAGCATTTT.

The rearrangement links TRBV24-1 to TRBJ1-2, with 7 bases that match TRBD1. Germline CDR1 and CDR2: KGHDR and SFDVKD. CDR3 length: 14 amino acids. With V trimmed by 4 bases and J by 4 bases, 5 bases remained unmatched. The CDR3 protein is CATSDRDRRYGYTF. The CDR3 DNA is TGTGCCACCAGTGACCGGGACAGACGCTATGGCTACACCTTC.

The gene calls are TRBV18 and TRBJ2-3; 9 positions match TRBD1. The CDR3 is 15 residues long. The V gene's germline CDR1 is KGHSH and CDR2 LQKENI. Germline trimming cut 4 bases from V and 1 base from J; bases unmatched to any gene: 3. In nucleotides, the CDR3 is TGTGCCAGCTCACTCCGACAGGGGGGCACAGATACGCAGTATTTT. Protein sequence: CASSLRQGGTDTQYF. Full variable domain (remainder filled in from reference TRBV18 and TRBJ2-3): NAGVMQNPRHLVRRRGQEARLRCSPMKGHSHVYWYRQLPEEGLKFMVYLQKENIIDESGMPKERFSAEFPKEGPSILRIQQVVRGDSAAYFCASSLRQGGTDTQYFGPGTRLTVL.

The genes are TRBV24-1 and TRBJ1-5; perhaps TRBD1 as D (5 bases). V was shortened by 4 bases and J by 6 bases, with 15 bases between the two germline ends. CDR1 KGHDR and CDR2 SFDVKD come from the germline V gene. CDR3 length: 15 amino acids. The CDR3 nucleotides are TGTGCCACCAGTGAAAGCAGACAGTTCGGTCAGCCCCAGCATTTT. This encodes CATSESRQFGQPQHF.

CDR3 bases: TGCGCCAGTCGAAGCACCGGGACTAGTTCTGGGGAGCTGTTTTTT. Encoded protein: CASRSTGTSSGELFF. The V gene is TRBV10-2, the J gene TRBJ2-2, with 8 bases fitting TRBD2. The trim removed 9 bases at V and 8 bases at J, leaving 14 bases unmatched. Germline CDR1 reads WSHSY; CDR2 reads SAAADI. The CDR3 loop spans 15 amino acids.

The V and J genes are TRBV5-4 and TRBJ2-6, with TRBD2 matching 11 bases. CDR3 length: 20 amino acids. Per germline, CDR1 SGHNT and CDR2 YYREEE (reference sequence). With V trimmed by 4 bases and J by 3 bases, 15 bases remained unmatched. DNA of the CDR3: TGTGCCAGCAGCCCCGGGAGGATAGCGGGGGGGCAAGGTGGGGCCAACGTCCTGACTTTC. It specifies CASSPGRIAGGQGGANVLTF.

This clone was observed once. The gene calls are TRBV5-1 and TRBJ1-1; the match to TRBD1 covers 9 bases. Trimming at V came to 4 bases and at J to 6 bases, leaving 13 bases not matched to a gene. CDR1 and CDR2 (germline): SGHRS, YFSETQ. The CDR3 runs to 16 residues. The CDR3 DNA reads as TGCGCCAGCAGCCATCCCCTGGGACAGGGCACCCCTGAAGCTTTCTTT. Translation gives CASSHPLGQGTPEAFF. The entire variable domain, with the rest obtained from reference TRBV5-1 and TRBJ1-1, is as follows: KAGVTQTPRYLIKTRGQQVTLSCSPISGHRSVSWYQQTPGQGLQFLFEYFSETQRNKGNFPGRFSGRQFSNSRSEMNVSTLELGDSALYLCASSHPLGQGTPEAFFGQGTRLTVV.

The chain joins TRBV5-1 to TRBJ2-3; the D gene is possibly TRBD1 (5 bases). In germline, CDR1 is SGHRS, CDR2 YFSETQ. This CDR3 is 16 amino acids long. V shed 2 bases and J shed 2 bases, with 15 bases lying between them. In DNA form, the CDR3 reads TGCGCCAGCAGCTTAAGTTGGACACTCCTCACAGATACGCAGTATTTT. Translating it yields CASSLSWTLLTDTQYF. The whole variable domain, filled in from reference TRBV5-1 and TRBJ2-3, reads KAGVTQTPRYLIKTRGQQVTLSCSPISGHRSVSWYQQTPGQGLQFLFEYFSETQRNKGNFPGRFSGRQFSNSRSEMNVSTLELGDSALYLCASSLSWTLLTDTQYFGPGTRLTVL.

The chain recombines TRBV3-1 (or the pseudogene TRBV3-2) with TRBJ2-7; TRBD2 might be the D (6 bases). CDR3 length equals 18 residues. Germline lookup yields CDR1 LGHDT and CDR2 YNNKEL (reference sequence). V lost 5 bases and J lost 3, with 26 bases in between. The DNA for the CDR3 is TGTGCCAGCAGCAAAAGGCCTAGCGCCACGGAGAGAGTCTACGAGCAGTACTTC. Translation: CASSKRPSATERVYEQYF.

The chain combines TRBV6-5 with TRBJ1-5; 8 bases line up with TRBD1. The length of the CDR3 is 13 residues. The germline gives CDR1 MNHEY, CDR2 SVGAGI. Losses at the gene ends were 7 bases for V and 7 bases for J; bases not matched to a gene: 6. DNA of the CDR3: TGTGCCAGCACCCTGACAGGGGTGCAGCCCCAGCATTTT. Residues: CASTLTGVQPQHF.

The genes are TRBV30 and TRBJ1-2; no clear D gene. V lost 3 bases and J lost 0, with 8 bases in between. The CDR3 spans 13 residues. Germline lookup yields CDR1 GTSNPN and CDR2 SVGIG (reference sequence). CDR3 coding DNA: TGTGCCTGGAGGAGGCTCCCTAACTATGGCTACACCTTC. It encodes CAWRRLPNYGYTF. The full variable domain, its missing parts supplied by reference TRBV30 and TRBJ1-2, is SQTIHQWPATLVQPVGSPLSLECTVEGTSNPNLYWYRQAAGRGLQLLFYSVGIGQISSEVPQNLSASRPQDRQFILSSKKLLLSDSGFYLCAWRRLPNYGYTFGSGTRLTVV.

This chain uses TRBV6-1 with TRBJ1-5; D gene unclear. The CDR3 length is 16 residues. V shed 3 bases and J shed 9 bases, with 21 bases lying between them. Germline V gene lookup returns CDR1 MNHNS and CDR2 SASEGT. CDR3 coding DNA: TGTGCCAGCAGTGATAGAGTTGGAGGTACGGTCGGGCCCCAGCATTTT. This gives the protein CASSDRVGGTVGPQHF.

The V and J genes are TRBV19 and TRBJ2-5, with D maybe TRBD1 (5 bases). Trimming pared 8 bases from V and 5 bases from J, leaving 24 bases between. This CDR3 is 16 amino acids long. The V gene's germline CDR1 is LNHDA and CDR2 SQIVND (reference sequence). CDR3: CASSRWGSREAETQYF. As DNA, the CDR3 is TGTGCCAGTTCGAGGTGGGGCAGCCGCGAAGCCGAGACCCAGTACTTC. The full variable domain, its missing parts supplied by reference TRBV19 and TRBJ2-5, is DGGITQSPKYLFRKEGQNVTLSCEQNLNHDAMYWYRQDPGQGLRLIYYSQIVNDFQKGDIAEGYSVSREKKESFPLTVTSAQKNPTAFYLCASSRWGSREAETQYFGPGTRLLVL.

V and J are TRBV6-5 and TRBJ2-7; tentatively, D is TRBD2 (6 bases). Trimming stripped 6 bases from V and 2 bases from J, with 11 bases between. Germline V gives CDR1 MNHEY, CDR2 SVGAGI. There are 13 residues in the CDR3. The CDR3 nucleotides read TGTGCCAGCAGCCGGGGGACCCCCTACGAGCAGTACTTC. Encoded protein: CASSRGTPYEQYF.

This clone was picked up one time. This chain links TRBV5-6 with TRBJ1-6; D perhaps matches TRBD1 (6 bases). This CDR3 is built from 16 residues. CDR1 is SGHDT and CDR2 is YYEEEE in the germline V gene. V gave up 4 bases and J gave up 7 bases, with 18 bases separating them. Written as DNA, the CDR3 is TGTGCCAGCAGCCGGCCCAGGGGCCCGGGGAATTCACCCCTCCACTTT. Translated, it gives CASSRPRGPGNSPLHF.

This clone was counted a few times. The V gene is TRBV5-6, the J gene TRBJ2-1, with D perhaps TRBD2 (5 bases). V was shortened by 5 bases and J by 6 bases, with 15 bases between the two germline ends. The CDR3 runs 14 residues. Germline CDR1 SGHDT, CDR2 YYEEEE. CDR3 bases: TGTGCCAGCAGGGGGAGATGGCGTTCCAATGAGCAGTTCTTC. This translates into CASRGRWRSNEQFF.

The genes are TRBV4-2 and TRBJ2-5; no reliable D call. The germline CDR1 and CDR2 sequences are LGHNA and YNFKEQ. V was cut by 0 bases and J by 5 bases, with 10 bases left in between. The CDR3 runs 14 residues. This chain's CDR3 is CASSQDEARETQYF. The DNA for the CDR3 is TGTGCCAGCAGCCAAGATGAGGCTCGGGAGACCCAGTACTTC.

This chain connects TRBV7-8 to TRBJ1-1, with D maybe TRBD1 (6 bases). The CDR3 is made up of 14 amino acids. The ends were cut back, 6 bases at V and 1 base at J, with 12 bases in the middle. Per the germline V gene, CDR1 is SGHVS and CDR2 is FQNEAQ. CDR3 in DNA: TGTGCCAGCAGTACAGGGACACGGAACACTGAAGCTTTCTTT. This gives the protein CASSTGTRNTEAFF. The variable domain in full, with the rest retrieved from reference TRBV7-8 and TRBJ1-1, is GAGVSQSPRYKVAKRGQDVALRCDPISGHVSLFWYQQALGQGPEFLTYFQNEAQLDKSGLPSDRFFAERPEGSVSTLKIQRTQQEDSAVYLCASSTGTRNTEAFFGQGTRLTVV.

This chain connects TRBV2 to TRBJ1-6; D is possibly TRBD1 (6 bases). The CDR3 spans 14 residues. The germline V and J ends were trimmed by 4 bases and 9 bases, with 13 bases remaining between them. From germline, CDR1 is SNHLY and CDR2 FYNNEI. The CDR3 nucleotides read TGTGCCAGCAGTGTAGGGACACCCCGTTCACCCCTCCACTTT. This gives the protein CASSVGTPRSPLHF.

V and J are TRBV9 and TRBJ1-2; 10 nucleotides match TRBD1. Germline V gene sequence: CDR1 SGDLS, CDR2 YYNGEE. Germline trimming cut 3 bases from V and 4 bases from J; bases unmatched to any gene: 9. The CDR3 consists of 16 residues. CDR3 DNA: TGTGCCAGCAGCGAAAGGACAGGGGGGAACCCCTATGGCTACACCTTC. Amino acids: CASSERTGGNPYGYTF.

The chain employs TRBV5-1 and TRBJ2-1; D not resolved. Trimming took off 1 base at V and 2 bases at J, with 10 bases between the two ends. The CDR3 totals 15 residues. Per germline, CDR1 SGHRS and CDR2 YFSETQ. CDR3 protein: CASSLTQVAYNEQFF. CDR3 in DNA: TGCGCCAGCAGCTTGACCCAGGTGGCCTACAATGAGCAGTTCTTC.

This chain joins TRBV13 and TRBJ2-4; tentatively, D is TRBD2 (5 bases). Per the germline V gene, CDR1 is PRHDT and CDR2 is FYEKMQ (reference sequence). CDR3 length: 15 amino acids. V lost 2 bases and J 2 bases, leaving 10 bases between the germline ends. This CDR3 reads CASSLWRVSKNIQYF. The DNA of the CDR3 is TGTGCCAGCAGCTTATGGCGGGTGTCCAAAAACATTCAGTACTTC.

Here the CDR3 reads CSVEVGRGTEAFF. The CDR3 bases are TGCAGCGTTGAAGTGGGGCGTGGCACTGAAGCTTTCTTT. The J gene is TRBJ1-1, the V gene TRBV29-1, with a possible D match to TRBD1 (5 bases). V lost 1 base and J lost 4, with 10 bases in between. This CDR3 is built from 13 residues. The V gene's germline CDR1 is SQVTM and CDR2 ANQGSEA.